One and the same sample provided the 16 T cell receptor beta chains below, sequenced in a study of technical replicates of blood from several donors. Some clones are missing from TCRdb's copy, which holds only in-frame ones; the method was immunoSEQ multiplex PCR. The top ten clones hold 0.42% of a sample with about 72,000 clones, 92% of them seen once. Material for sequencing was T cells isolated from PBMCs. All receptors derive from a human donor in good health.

The CDR3 DNA sequence: TGCGCCAGCAGCCATTCAGGGAATCCAGCCTACGAGCAGTACTTC. This translates into CASSHSGNPAYEQYF. The chain uses TRBV5-1 and TRBJ2-7; D might be TRBD1 (5 bases). The germline V gene has CDR1 SGHRS and CDR2 YFSETQ. V dropped 4 bases and J dropped 2 bases, with 16 bases sitting between them. The CDR3 sequence is 15 residues long.

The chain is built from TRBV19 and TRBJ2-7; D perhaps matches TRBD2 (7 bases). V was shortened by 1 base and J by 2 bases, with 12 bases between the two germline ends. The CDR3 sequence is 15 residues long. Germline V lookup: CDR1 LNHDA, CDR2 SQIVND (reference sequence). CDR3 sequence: CASSIGGGGTYEQYF. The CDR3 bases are TGTGCCAGTAGTATAGGGGGAGGGGGGACCTACGAGCAGTACTTC.

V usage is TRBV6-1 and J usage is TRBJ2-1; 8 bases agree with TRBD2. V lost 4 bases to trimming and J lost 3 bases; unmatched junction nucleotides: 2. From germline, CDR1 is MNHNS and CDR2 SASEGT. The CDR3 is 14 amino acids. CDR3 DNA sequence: TGTGCCAGCAGTGCACTAGCGGACTACAATGAGCAGTTCTTC. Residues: CASSALADYNEQFF.

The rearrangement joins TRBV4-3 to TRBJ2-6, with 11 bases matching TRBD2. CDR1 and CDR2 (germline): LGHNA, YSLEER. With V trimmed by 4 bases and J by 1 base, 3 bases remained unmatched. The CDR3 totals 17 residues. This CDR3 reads CASSLGLAASGANVLTF. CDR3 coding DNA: TGCGCCAGCAGCCTGGGACTAGCGGCTTCTGGGGCCAACGTCCTGACTTTC.

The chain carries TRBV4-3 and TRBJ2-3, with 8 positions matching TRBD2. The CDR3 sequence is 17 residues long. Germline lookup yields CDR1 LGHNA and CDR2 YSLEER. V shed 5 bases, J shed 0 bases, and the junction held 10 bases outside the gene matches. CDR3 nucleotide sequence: TGCGCCAGCAGCTACCGACTAGCGCTTGGGAGCACAGATACGCAGTATTTT. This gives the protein CASSYRLALGSTDTQYF.

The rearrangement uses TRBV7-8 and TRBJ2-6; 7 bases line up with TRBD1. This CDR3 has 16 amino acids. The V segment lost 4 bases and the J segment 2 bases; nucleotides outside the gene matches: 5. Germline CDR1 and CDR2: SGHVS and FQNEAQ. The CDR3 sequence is CASSSTGLTGANVLTF. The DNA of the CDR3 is TGTGCCAGCAGCTCGACAGGGTTAACTGGGGCCAACGTCCTGACTTTC.

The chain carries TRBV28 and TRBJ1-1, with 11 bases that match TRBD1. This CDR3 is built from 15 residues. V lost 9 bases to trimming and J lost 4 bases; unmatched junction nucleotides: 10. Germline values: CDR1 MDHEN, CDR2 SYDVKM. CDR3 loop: CASDITGTGGTEAFF. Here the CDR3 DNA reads TGTGCCAGTGACATTACCGGGACAGGGGGCACTGAAGCTTTCTTT.

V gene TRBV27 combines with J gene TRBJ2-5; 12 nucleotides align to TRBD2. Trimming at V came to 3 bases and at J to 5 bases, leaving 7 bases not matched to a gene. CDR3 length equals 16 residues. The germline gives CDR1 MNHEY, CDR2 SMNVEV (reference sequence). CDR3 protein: CASSFRLAGEGETQYF. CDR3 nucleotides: TGTGCCAGCAGTTTCCGACTAGCGGGAGAAGGGGAGACCCAGTACTTC.

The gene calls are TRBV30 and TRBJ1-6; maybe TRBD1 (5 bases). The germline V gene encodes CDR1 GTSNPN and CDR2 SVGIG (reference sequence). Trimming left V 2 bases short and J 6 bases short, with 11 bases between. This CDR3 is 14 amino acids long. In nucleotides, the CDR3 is TGTGCCTGGAGTTTGGCAGGGCTTAATTCACCCCTCCACTTT. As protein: CAWSLAGLNSPLHF.

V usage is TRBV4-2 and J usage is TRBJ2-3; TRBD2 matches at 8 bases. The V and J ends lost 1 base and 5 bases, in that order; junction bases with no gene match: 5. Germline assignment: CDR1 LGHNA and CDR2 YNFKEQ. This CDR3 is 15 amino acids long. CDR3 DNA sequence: TGTGCCAGCAGCCAAGCGCGGGAGGCAAAAGATACGCAGTATTTT. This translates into CASSQAREAKDTQYF.

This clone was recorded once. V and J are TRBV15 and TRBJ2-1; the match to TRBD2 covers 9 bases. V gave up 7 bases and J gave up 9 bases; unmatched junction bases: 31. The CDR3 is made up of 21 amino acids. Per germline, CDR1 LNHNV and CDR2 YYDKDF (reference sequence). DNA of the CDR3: TGTGCCACCACCCTTCGGTCTGGGGACGGAAGGGCGGGAGGGCCACGCGTTGAGCAGTTCTTC. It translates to CATTLRSGDGRAGGPRVEQFF. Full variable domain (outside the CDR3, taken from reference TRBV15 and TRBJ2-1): DAMVIQNPRYQVTQFGKPVTLSCSQTLNHNVMYWYQQKSSQAPKLLFHYYDKDFNNEADTPDNFQSRRPNTSFCFLDIRSPGLGDTAMYLCATTLRSGDGRAGGPRVEQFFGPGTRLTVL.

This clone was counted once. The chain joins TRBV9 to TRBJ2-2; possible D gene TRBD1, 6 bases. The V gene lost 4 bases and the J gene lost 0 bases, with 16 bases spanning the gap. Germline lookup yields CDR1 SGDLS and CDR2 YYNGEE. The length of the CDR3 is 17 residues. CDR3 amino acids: CASSLNLGHTNTGELFF. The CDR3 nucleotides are TGTGCCAGCAGCTTAAACCTGGGACATACGAACACCGGGGAGCTGTTTTTT.

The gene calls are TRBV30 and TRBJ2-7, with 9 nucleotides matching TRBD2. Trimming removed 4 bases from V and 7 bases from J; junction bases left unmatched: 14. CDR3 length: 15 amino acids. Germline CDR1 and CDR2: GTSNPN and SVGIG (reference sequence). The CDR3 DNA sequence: TGTGCCTGGAAAAAGGGATTAGCGGGAGTGGGAGAGCAGTACTTC. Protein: CAWKKGLAGVGEQYF.

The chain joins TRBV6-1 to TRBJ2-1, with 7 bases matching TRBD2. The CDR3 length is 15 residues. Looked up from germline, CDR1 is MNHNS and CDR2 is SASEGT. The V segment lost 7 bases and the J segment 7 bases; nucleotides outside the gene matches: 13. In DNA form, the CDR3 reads TGTGCCAGCACCTACCTGTGGGAGGGCCGTAATGAGCAGTTCTTC. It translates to CASTYLWEGRNEQFF.

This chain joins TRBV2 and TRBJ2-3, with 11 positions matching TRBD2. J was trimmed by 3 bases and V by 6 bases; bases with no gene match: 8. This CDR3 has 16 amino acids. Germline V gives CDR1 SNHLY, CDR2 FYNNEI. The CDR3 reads CASRSTSGSRTDTQYF. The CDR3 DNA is TGTGCCAGCAGGTCTACTAGCGGGAGTAGGACAGATACGCAGTATTTT.

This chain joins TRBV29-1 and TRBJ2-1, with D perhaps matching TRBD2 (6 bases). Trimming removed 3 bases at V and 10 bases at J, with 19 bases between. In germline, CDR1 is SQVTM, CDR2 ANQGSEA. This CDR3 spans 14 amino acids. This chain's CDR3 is CSVDPRGSLLEQFF. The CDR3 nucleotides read TGCAGCGTTGACCCCCGGGGGTCCCTGTTGGAGCAGTTCTTC.